Listed here are 6 T cell receptor beta chains from one sample, sequenced in a study of T cell repertoires in cytomegalovirus infection. Each CDR3 protein gets one entry after TCRdb re-called the reads with MiXCR. This sample yields hundreds of thousands of distinct CDR3 sequences, of which less than 25% are seen a single time; less than 10% belongs to the top ten. The sequencing input was CD8+ T cells from PBMCs. The source of these receptors is a human donor in good health (CMV status not recorded). Some clones in this sample may be carry-over from other donors' samples.

The V gene is TRBV2, the J gene TRBJ2-5, with D hard to call. The CDR3 is made up of 16 amino acids. Germline V CDR1 and CDR2: SNHLY, FYNNEI. Between the trimmed V and J ends, which lost 2 bases and 1 base, there was a span of 14 bases. CDR3 sequence: CASSERGSMTQETQYF. The CDR3 DNA reads as TGTGCCAGCAGTGAAAGAGGATCGATGACCCAAGAGACCCAGTACTTC.

The CDR3 nucleotides read TGTGCCAGCAGTTTTAGCGGGGGGCACGTCACCGGGGAGCTGTTTTTT. Protein: CASSFSGGHVTGELFF. This sequence joins TRBV2 and TRBJ2-2; 10 bases map to TRBD2. Germline V CDR1 and CDR2: SNHLY, FYNNEI. CDR3 size: 16 residues. The V gene end was trimmed by 5 bases and the J gene end by 4 bases; junction bases not matched to a gene: 7.

The chain has TRBV9 and TRBJ2-5, with 8 positions matching TRBD1. CDR1 and CDR2 (germline): SGDLS, YYNGEE. The V and J ends lost 0 bases and 2 bases, in that order; junction bases with no gene match: 3. This CDR3 comprises 15 residues. DNA of the CDR3: TGTGCCAGCAGCGTAGCTACAGGGGGTCAAGAGACCCAGTACTTC. Protein sequence: CASSVATGGQETQYF. Filled out from reference TRBV9 and TRBJ2-5, the complete variable domain reads DSGVTQTPKHLITATGQRVTLRCSPRSGDLSVYWYQQSLDQGLQFLIQYYNGEERAKGNILERFSAQQFPDLHSELNLSSLELGDSALYFCASSVATGGQETQYFGPGTRLLVL.

Many counts were recorded for this clonotype. This chain uses TRBV7-8 with TRBJ1-6, with 7 bases matching TRBD1. Germline V gene data show CDR1 as SGHVS and CDR2 as FQNEAQ. The CDR3 is 15 residues long. V lost 2 bases, J lost 6 bases, and 4 bases stayed unmatched. In DNA, the CDR3 is TGTGCCAGCAGCTTAAAGGGGACAGTTAATTCACCCCTCCACTTT. As protein: CASSLKGTVNSPLHF.

The chain combines TRBV20-1 with TRBJ1-1, with D unclear. CDR1 is DFQATT and CDR2 is SNEGSKA in the germline V gene (reference sequence). This CDR3 region has 12 residues. The V and J ends lost 3 bases and 3 bases respectively, with 8 bases between them. The CDR3 DNA reads TGCAGTGCTAGTTCGTGGGACACTGAAGCTTTCTTT. Translation gives CSASSWDTEAFF.

The chain is built from TRBV20-1 and TRBJ1-1; possible D gene TRBD1, 6 bases. Germline lookup yields CDR1 DFQATT and CDR2 SNEGSKA (reference sequence). This CDR3 comprises 14 residues. V was cut by 5 bases and J by 3 bases, with 16 bases left in between. In nucleotides, the CDR3 is TGCAGTGCTTGCCCGGACAGTCCAGACACTGAAGCTTTCTTT. Translating gives CSACPDSPDTEAFF.